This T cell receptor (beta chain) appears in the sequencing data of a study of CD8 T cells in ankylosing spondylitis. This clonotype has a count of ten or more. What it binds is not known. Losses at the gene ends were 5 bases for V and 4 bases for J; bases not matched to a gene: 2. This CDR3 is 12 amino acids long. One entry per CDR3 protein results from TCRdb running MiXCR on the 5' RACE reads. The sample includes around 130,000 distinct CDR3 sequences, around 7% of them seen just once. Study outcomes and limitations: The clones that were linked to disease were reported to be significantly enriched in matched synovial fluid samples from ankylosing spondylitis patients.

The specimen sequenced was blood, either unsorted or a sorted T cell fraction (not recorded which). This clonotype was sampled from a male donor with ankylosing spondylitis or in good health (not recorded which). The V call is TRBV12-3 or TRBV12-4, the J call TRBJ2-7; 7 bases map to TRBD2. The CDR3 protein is CASSGGGYEQYF. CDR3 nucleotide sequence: TGTGCCAGCAGTGGGGGGGGGTACGAGCAGTACTTC.